This T cell receptor beta chain was recovered during a study of blood T cells in healthy people across ages. Study-wide points: Observed TCR beta diversity per million T cells went down as age went up. This fall followed a roughly linear course with age.

V was trimmed by 6 bases and J by 6 bases, leaving 18 bases between them. This CDR3 has 15 residues. Germline V gene lookup returns CDR1 MNHNY and CDR2 SVGAGI (reference sequence). This clonotype turned up a few times. Its antigen remains unknown. Sample-barcoded 5' priming and a J-beta primer mix drove a second PCR of about 7 to 12 cycles. TCRdb ran MiXCR on the 5' RACE reads and lists one entry per CDR3 protein. The sample lists 700,000 or so distinct CDR3 sequences, approximately 40% occurring once. The specimen was blood. This TCR derives from an older man in good health. The genes are TRBV6-6 and TRBJ2-1, with D tentatively TRBD1 (6 bases). CDR3 coding DNA: TGTGCCAGCAGAGCCGGGACACCTGACGGCAATGAGCAGTTCTTC. Protein product: CASRAGTPDGNEQFF.